The 13 T cell receptor beta chains below all came from one sample that was sequenced in a study of blood T cells in healthy people across ages. A J-beta primer mix and a sample-barcoded 5' primer were used in a second PCR of about 6 to 12 cycles. TCRdb called the 5' RACE reads again in MiXCR, with one record for every CDR3 protein. The table lists 1.5 million or so distinct CDR3 sequences, roughly 40% of them singletons. The sequenced sample consisted of blood. The source is a woman between 18 and 30 years old in good health.

The CDR3 DNA is TGCGCCAGCAGTGGGGGGACAGGGGGCGCCTTCTACGAGCAGTACTTC. Protein sequence: CASSGGTGGAFYEQYF. The chain couples TRBV10-2 to TRBJ2-7; 12 bases align to TRBD1. The CDR3 runs 16 residues. Germline loops: CDR1 WSHSY, CDR2 SAAADI. Trimming took 4 bases from V and 3 from J; bases not matched to a gene: 7.

The chain has TRBV27 and TRBJ1-5, with TRBD1 identical over 7 bases. The germline V gene encodes CDR1 MNHEY and CDR2 SMNVEV (reference sequence). The CDR3 sequence is 16 residues long. V gave up 5 bases and J gave up 7 bases; unmatched junction bases: 14. The CDR3 here is CASSQLHGDSRQPQHF. CDR3 in DNA: TGTGCCAGCAGTCAACTACACGGGGACAGCAGGCAGCCCCAGCATTTT.

A few counts support this clonotype. The chain recombines TRBV2 with TRBJ2-1, with 10 positions matching TRBD2. The J call may be mistaken, given a closer DNA end match to TRBJ2-7. Germline loops: CDR1 SNHLY, CDR2 FYNNEI. CDR3 size: 16 residues. DNA of the CDR3: TGTGCCAGCAGTGATGGGAGCGGGAGGGGATACAATGAGCAGTACTTC. Its translation: CASSDGSGRGYNEQYF.

Only a few counts were recorded for this clonotype. The chain employs TRBV7-9 and TRBJ2-3; the match to TRBD2 covers 8 bases. The CDR3 runs 14 residues. V dropped 5 bases and J dropped 9; count of bases not matched to a gene: 10. The germline CDR1 and CDR2 sequences are SEHNR and FQNEAQ (reference sequence). CDR3: CASSQGERGRTQYF. DNA of the CDR3: TGTGCCAGCAGCCAGGGAGAGCGGGGGAGAACGCAGTATTTT.

This rearrangement joins TRBV7-2 to TRBJ2-7; 8 bases are shared with TRBD1. This CDR3 is built from 15 residues. From germline, CDR1 is SGHTA and CDR2 FQGNSA. After removal of 6 bases from V and 6 bases from J, the junction contained 13 bases not matched to a gene. CDR3 nucleotides: TGTGCCAGCAGGCGGGTCACCCCAGGGGGCCTCGAGCAGTACTTC. It is translated as CASRRVTPGGLEQYF.

Details on this clonotype: The junction does not match germline at one end; this may be a read error. The chain employs TRBV5-1 and TRBJ1-2; 11 bases are shared with TRBD1. Germline values: CDR1 SGHRS, CDR2 YFSETQ. This CDR3 spans 15 amino acids. CDR3 amino acids: CASSLRTGGDYGHTF. The CDR3 nucleotides read TGCGCCAGCAGCTTAAGGACAGGGGGCGACTATGGCCACACCTTC.

The sample holds a few counts of this clonotype. The CDR3: CSAREGLAGAETQYF. CDR3 nucleotides: TGCAGTGCTAGAGAGGGACTAGCGGGAGCAGAGACCCAGTACTTC. The rearrangement links TRBV20-1 to TRBJ2-5; 14 bases are a match to TRBD2. This CDR3 is 15 amino acids long. The V segment lost 0 bases and the J segment 4 bases; nucleotides outside the gene matches: 1. Germline CDR1 reads DFQATT; CDR2 reads SNEGSKA (reference sequence).

V is TRBV7-9 and J is TRBJ2-1, with 10 bases that match TRBD2. Matching the DNA end better, TRBJ2-7 makes the J call doubtful. The CDR3 runs 18 residues. Per germline, CDR1 SEHNR and CDR2 FQNEAQ (reference sequence). CDR3 DNA: TGTGCCAGCAGCCTACTCGGGCTAGCGGGAGTTGCCTACAATGAGCAGTACTTC. Amino acid sequence: CASSLLGLAGVAYNEQYF.

The CDR3 coding sequence is TGTGCCAGCAGTTCAGAAATGACAGGGCGCTATGGCTACACCTTC. Its translation: CASSSEMTGRYGYTF. The V and J genes are TRBV28 and TRBJ1-2; 7 nucleotides line up with TRBD1. The CDR3 length is 15 residues. Per the germline V gene, CDR1 is MDHEN and CDR2 is SYDVKM. V was clipped by 4 bases and J by 4 bases; unmatched bases: 9.

This clonotype was observed a single time. V gene TRBV6-5 combines with J gene TRBJ2-1; a possible D gene is TRBD2 (6 bases). The DNA end favors TRBJ2-7, so the J call may be wrong. CDR1 and CDR2 from the germline V gene are MNHEY and SVGAGI. The CDR3 is 15 residues long. The CDR3 region is CASRITLAAYNEQYF. CDR3 nucleotides: TGTGCCAGCAGAATAACACTAGCAGCCTACAATGAGCAGTACTTC.

This clonotype was detected only once. V and J are TRBV7-2 and TRBJ2-1, with TRBD2 matching over 10 bases. The length of the CDR3 is 17 residues. The junction had 10 bases not matched to a gene; V was cut back by 2 bases and J by 6 bases. Germline-derived CDR1 and CDR2 are SGHTA and FQGNSA. DNA of the CDR3: TGTGCCAGCAGCTTATCGTCTCTAGCGGGAGTGGGCAATGAGCAGTTCTTC. Translated: CASSLSSLAGVGNEQFF. Full variable domain (remainder filled in from reference TRBV7-2 and TRBJ2-1): GAGVSQSPSNKVTEKGKDVELRCDPISGHTALYWYRQSLGQGLEFLIYFQGNSAPDKSGLPSDRFSAERTGGSVSTLTIQRTQQEDSAVYLCASSLSSLAGVGNEQFFGPGTRLTVL.

This clonotype occurred a few times. The genes are TRBV4-1 and TRBJ2-2; D is unresolved. Looked up from germline, CDR1 is MGHRA and CDR2 is YSYEKL. V was cut by 4 bases and J by 7 bases, with 10 bases left in between. This CDR3 has 13 residues. The CDR3 DNA reads as TGCGCCAGCAGCCTTCAGGAACACGGGGAGCTGTTTTTT. Translating gives CASSLQEHGELFF.

This rearrangement joins TRBV20-1 to TRBJ2-3; tentative D call: TRBD1 (7 bases). The CDR3 is 15 amino acids. Trimming cost V 3 bases and J 5 bases, with 18 bases left between them. CDR1 and CDR2 from the germline V gene are DFQATT and SNEGSKA (reference sequence). The CDR3 nucleotides read TGCAGTGCTAGCTCCGGGCCAGGGGGAGGAGATACGCAGTATTTT. This codes for CSASSGPGGGDTQYF.